A single sample is the source of the 10 T cell receptor beta chains below, sequenced in a study of OX40 agonist ivuxolimab in advanced cancers. Libraries were made using the immunoSEQ multiplex PCR assay. The clones in this table, taken by TCRdb from immuneACCESS, are in-frame only. Not every clone is retained; where verified, under half of the shortfall comes from an unresolved V gene, and the cause of the rest is unknown. In this sample the table shows some 77,000 clones, about 90% of which occur a single time. The ten largest clones take up more than 1.5% of the sample. Sequenced material: CD4+ or CD8+ T cells sorted from blood, taken in a trial of the OX40 agonist ivuxolimab. Every receptor here comes from an adult with an advanced solid tumor such as melanoma, head and neck, liver or kidney cancer.

In this sample, this clone turned up once. The J gene is TRBJ2-7, the V gene TRBV6-6, with D hard to call. Per the germline V gene, CDR1 is MNHNY and CDR2 is SVGAGI (reference sequence). The CDR3 spans 11 residues. V lost 1 base, J lost 5 bases, and 3 bases lay in between. The CDR3 is CASSYYNEQYF. For the CDR3, the DNA is TGTGCCAGCAGTTACTACAACGAGCAGTACTTC.

The rearrangement links TRBV5-5 to TRBJ2-5; D possibly matches TRBD1 or TRBD2 (5 bases each). CDR1 SGHKS and CDR2 YYEKEE come from the germline V gene (reference sequence). This CDR3 is built from 15 residues. The V end lost 4 bases, the J end lost 5 bases, and 18 bases lay between the germline ends. As DNA, the CDR3 is TGTGCCAGCAGCCCGGGGACGGGGTGGGCTGAGACCCAGTACTTC. Its protein is CASSPGTGWAETQYF.

The gene calls are TRBV28 and TRBJ1-3; 10 bases are shared with TRBD1. This CDR3 is 15 amino acids long. The junction had 5 bases not matched to a gene; V was cut back by 5 bases and J by 4 bases. In germline, CDR1 is MDHEN, CDR2 SYDVKM. CDR3 sequence: CASSPSGQGGNTIYF. DNA for the CDR3: TGTGCCAGCAGTCCATCGGGACAGGGGGGAAACACCATATATTTT. The entire variable domain, with the rest obtained from reference TRBV28 and TRBJ1-3, is as follows: DVKVTQSSRYLVKRTGEKVFLECVQDMDHENMFWYRQDPGLGLRLIYFSYDVKMKEKGDIPEGYSVSREKKERFSLILESASTNQTSMYLCASSPSGQGGNTIYFGEGSWLTVV.

The rearrangement joins TRBV5-1 to TRBJ2-5; 7 nucleotides line up with TRBD1. This CDR3 spans 14 amino acids. In germline, CDR1 is SGHRS, CDR2 YFSETQ. V was pared by 3 bases and J by 1 base, with 3 bases of the junction left unmatched. For the CDR3, the DNA is TGCGCCAGCAGCTCGGGACAGCTCCAAGAGACCCAGTACTTC. Encoded protein: CASSSGQLQETQYF.

The J gene is TRBJ1-1, the V gene TRBV6-5, with TRBD1 matching 8 bases. Germline-derived CDR1 and CDR2 are MNHEY and SVGAGI. V dropped 5 bases and J dropped 4; count of bases not matched to a gene: 9. The CDR3 covers 15 residues. The CDR3 bases are TGTGCCAGCAGTACCATCTCCGGACAGGGCACTGAAGCTTTCTTT. This encodes CASSTISGQGTEAFF.

DNA for the CDR3: TGTGCCAGCTCACCAGGGGCAGGGAGGGAAGCTTTCTTT. Protein sequence: CASSPGAGREAFF. The rearrangement links TRBV18 to TRBJ1-1; maybe TRBD1 (5 bases). The CDR3 loop spans 13 amino acids. Trimming stripped 2 bases from V and 8 bases from J, with 12 bases between. Germline loops: CDR1 KGHSH, CDR2 LQKENI.

The V call is TRBV27, the J call TRBJ1-4; 10 nucleotides line up with TRBD1. Germline lookup yields CDR1 MNHEY and CDR2 SMNVEV (reference sequence). The CDR3 runs to 15 residues. J gave up 6 bases and V 5 bases, and 6 bases lay outside the gene matches. The CDR3 DNA reads as TGTGCCAGCAGTCGGGGACAGGGGCGGGATGAAAAACTGTTTTTT. This gives the protein CASSRGQGRDEKLFF.

The genes are TRBV21-1 and TRBJ2-7. TRBV21-1 is an annotated pseudogene. The CDR3 consists of 18 residues. This chain's CDR3 is CASSKATRGWTTSYEQYF. CDR3 coding DNA: TGTGCCAGCAGCAAAGCCACTAGGGGGTGGACTACATCCTACGAGCAGTACTTC.

The V call is TRBV19, the J call TRBJ1-5, with D unresolved. Germline assignment: CDR1 LNHDA and CDR2 SQIVND (reference sequence). The V end was cut by 4 bases, the J end by 0 bases, with 7 bases between. This CDR3 has 14 amino acids. The CDR3 DNA follows: TGTGCCAGTAGTAGGGAAGTTAGCAATCAGCCCCAGCATTTT. Amino acid sequence: CASSREVSNQPQHF.

The chain employs TRBV10-2 and TRBJ2-7; perhaps D is TRBD1 or TRBD2 (6 bases each). V lost 7 bases and J lost 6, with 13 bases in between. CDR1 is WSHSY and CDR2 is SAAADI in the germline V gene. The CDR3 sequence is 12 residues long. As DNA, the CDR3 is TGCGCCAGCACCCAGGGGAGGAGCGAGCAGTACTTC. It yields the protein CASTQGRSEQYF.